This is a list of T cell receptor beta chains from one sample in a study of T cell changes during pregnancy in multiple sclerosis. Measured with immunoSEQ multiplex PCR; TCRdb has only the in-frame clones, and not every one. The table includes about 100,000 clones, around 93% detected once. The sequenced sample was peripheral blood, obtained before pregnancy. The receptors stem from a female donor with multiple sclerosis, enrolled in a pregnancy study. Both conserved end residues are part of each CDR3. D genes are given only for firm matches. A clone size is listed for some rows: how often the clone was seen (once, few, many), or a class if it is expanded.

v_call: TRBV6-1; d_call: TRBD1; clone_size: .; j_call: TRBJ2-7; cdr3_aa: CASSLDRGASYEQYF; cdr3_nt: TGTGCCAGCAGCTTGGACAGGGGCGCCTCCTACGAGCAGTACTTC
v_call: TRBV4-2; d_call: TRBD2; clone_size: .; j_call: TRBJ2-3; cdr3_aa: CASSQDSGEGADTQYF; cdr3_nt: TGTGCCAGCAGCCAAGATTCGGGGGAGGGCGCAGATACGCAGTATTTT
v_call: TRBV5-5; d_call: .; clone_size: .; j_call: TRBJ2-5; cdr3_aa: CASSQTVGETQYF; cdr3_nt: TGTGCCAGCAGCCAGACAGTAGGAGAGACCCAGTACTTC
v_call: TRBV6-5; d_call: TRBD2; clone_size: .; j_call: TRBJ2-5; cdr3_aa: CASSSLLAGQETQYF; cdr3_nt: TGTGCCAGCAGTTCCCTACTAGCGGGCCAAGAGACCCAGTACTTC
v_call: TRBV6-6; d_call: TRBD1; clone_size: .; j_call: TRBJ1-2; cdr3_aa: CASSENPGGGYTF; cdr3_nt: TGTGCCAGCAGCGAGAATCCAGGGGGAGGCTACACCTTC
v_call: TRBV27; d_call: .; clone_size: .; j_call: TRBJ1-2; cdr3_aa: CASSLFPVDTFYGYTF; cdr3_nt: TGTGCCAGCAGCCTCTTCCCAGTCGACACGTTCTATGGCTACACCTTC
v_call: TRBV6-1; d_call: .; clone_size: .; j_call: TRBJ2-3; cdr3_aa: CASSRGRVHTDTQYF; cdr3_nt: TGTGCCAGCAGTAGGGGGAGGGTTCATACAGATACGCAGTATTTT
v_call: TRBV25-1; d_call: TRBD1; clone_size: .; j_call: TRBJ2-2; cdr3_aa: CASSPFTSGTGTLRELFF; cdr3_nt: TGTGCCAGCAGTCCATTCACTAGTGGGACAGGGACGCTTCGGGAGCTGTTTTTT
v_call: TRBV27; d_call: .; clone_size: .; j_call: TRBJ2-2; cdr3_aa: CASIGGVSGELFF; cdr3_nt: TGTGCCAGCATCGGCGGGGTATCCGGGGAGCTGTTTTTT
v_call: TRBV6-5; d_call: .; clone_size: .; j_call: TRBJ2-2; cdr3_aa: CASSQQGNTGELFF; cdr3_nt: TGTGCCAGCAGTCAACAGGGTAACACCGGGGAGCTGTTTTTT
v_call: TRBV5-1; d_call: .; clone_size: .; j_call: TRBJ1-2; cdr3_aa: CASSLGQGLGGYTF; cdr3_nt: TGCGCCAGCAGCTTGGGTCAGGGCTTGGGAGGCTACACCTTC
v_call: TRBV5-1; d_call: TRBD1; clone_size: .; j_call: TRBJ2-1; cdr3_aa: CASPSEGTAVSYNEQFF; cdr3_nt: TGCGCCAGCCCATCTGAGGGGACAGCGGTCTCCTACAATGAGCAGTTCTTC
v_call: TRBV6-1; d_call: TRBD1; clone_size: .; j_call: TRBJ1-2; cdr3_aa: CADGTAYGYTF; cdr3_nt: TGTGCCGACGGGACAGCCTATGGCTACACCTTC
v_call: TRBV6-1; d_call: .; clone_size: .; j_call: TRBJ1-1; cdr3_aa: CASGRHITEAFF; cdr3_nt: TGTGCCAGCGGAAGACATATTACTGAAGCTTTCTTT
v_call: TRBV6-1; d_call: TRBD1; clone_size: .; j_call: TRBJ2-3; cdr3_aa: CASSVQGTDTQYF; cdr3_nt: TGTGCCAGCAGTGTACAGGGGACAGATACGCAGTATTTT
v_call: TRBV19; d_call: TRBD1; clone_size: .; j_call: TRBJ1-2; cdr3_aa: CASRTGGLGYTF; cdr3_nt: TGTGCCAGTAGGACAGGGGGCCTTGGCTACACCTTC
v_call: TRBV14; d_call: .; clone_size: .; j_call: TRBJ1-1; cdr3_aa: CASSQSAAPGTEAFF; cdr3_nt: TGTGCCAGCAGCCAATCCGCAGCGCCAGGGACTGAAGCTTTCTTT
v_call: TRBV2; d_call: .; clone_size: .; j_call: TRBJ1-1; cdr3_aa: CASSAYMNTEAFF; cdr3_nt: TGTGCCAGCAGTGCTTACATGAACACTGAAGCTTTCTTT
v_call: TRBV6-5; d_call: .; clone_size: .; j_call: TRBJ2-7; cdr3_aa: CASSYRDEQYF; cdr3_nt: TGTGCCAGCAGTTACCGTGACGAGCAGTACTTC
v_call: TRBV6-4; d_call: TRBD2; clone_size: .; j_call: TRBJ2-1; cdr3_aa: CASRSGAGGSYNEQFF; cdr3_nt: TGTGCCAGCAGATCAGGGGCGGGGGGATCCTACAATGAGCAGTTCTTC
v_call: TRBV13; d_call: .; clone_size: .; j_call: TRBJ2-1; cdr3_aa: CASSLPGSNEQFF; cdr3_nt: TGTGCCAGCAGCTTACCAGGGTCCAATGAGCAGTTCTTC
v_call: TRBV5-1; d_call: TRBD2; clone_size: .; j_call: TRBJ2-5; cdr3_aa: CASSLSGNQETQYF; cdr3_nt: TGCGCCAGCAGCTTGAGCGGGAACCAAGAGACCCAGTACTTC
v_call: TRBV2; d_call: .; clone_size: .; j_call: TRBJ2-1; cdr3_aa: CASYGFSYNEQFF; cdr3_nt: TGTGCCAGCTACGGGTTCTCCTACAATGAGCAGTTCTTC
v_call: TRBV7-9; d_call: .; clone_size: .; j_call: TRBJ1-4; cdr3_aa: CASSLGGLEKLFF; cdr3_nt: TGTGCCAGCAGCTTGGGGGGGCTTGAAAAACTGTTTTTT
v_call: TRBV5-1; d_call: .; clone_size: .; j_call: TRBJ1-3; cdr3_aa: CASSLGTPENTIYF; cdr3_nt: TGCGCCAGCAGCCTGGGGACTCCCGAAAACACCATATATTTT
v_call: TRBV11-2; d_call: TRBD1; clone_size: .; j_call: TRBJ2-7; cdr3_aa: CASSPPPGQGAYEQYF; cdr3_nt: TGTGCCAGCAGCCCACCCCCGGGACAGGGCGCCTACGAGCAGTACTTC
v_call: TRBV11-2; d_call: .; clone_size: .; j_call: TRBJ2-2; cdr3_aa: CASSLPAANTGELFF; cdr3_nt: TGTGCCAGCAGCTTACCAGCGGCGAACACCGGGGAGCTGTTTTTT
v_call: TRBV5-1; d_call: .; clone_size: .; j_call: TRBJ2-7; cdr3_aa: CASSADSGARTYEQYF; cdr3_nt: TGCGCCAGCAGCGCAGATAGCGGAGCCCGGACCTACGAGCAGTACTTC
v_call: TRBV4-2; d_call: TRBD1; clone_size: .; j_call: TRBJ1-2; cdr3_aa: CASSQPGQARYGYTF; cdr3_nt: TGTGCCAGCAGCCAACCCGGACAGGCTAGATATGGCTACACCTTC
v_call: TRBV13; d_call: .; clone_size: .; j_call: TRBJ2-5; cdr3_aa: CASSLGGGGETQYF; cdr3_nt: TGTGCCAGCAGCTTAGGTGGAGGGGGCGAGACCCAGTACTTC
v_call: TRBV27; d_call: TRBD2; clone_size: .; j_call: TRBJ2-5; cdr3_aa: CASSSIVTSVGETQYF; cdr3_nt: TGTGCCAGCAGTTCCATTGTGACTAGCGTCGGGGAGACCCAGTACTTC
v_call: TRBV4-1; d_call: .; clone_size: .; j_call: TRBJ1-1; cdr3_aa: CASSQGDGGVNTEAFF; cdr3_nt: TGCGCCAGCAGCCAAGGAGACGGAGGAGTGAACACTGAAGCTTTCTTT
v_call: TRBV7-9; d_call: .; clone_size: .; j_call: TRBJ1-5; cdr3_aa: CASSSLEGGGRQPQHF; cdr3_nt: TGTGCCAGCAGCTCGCTTGAAGGGGGTGGCCGTCAGCCCCAGCATTTT
v_call: TRBV7-2; d_call: .; clone_size: .; j_call: TRBJ1-5; cdr3_aa: CASSLIGVGNQPQHF; cdr3_nt: TGTGCCAGCAGCTTAATAGGGGTGGGGAATCAGCCCCAGCATTTT
v_call: TRBV7-2; d_call: TRBD2; clone_size: .; j_call: TRBJ2-7; cdr3_aa: CASSLGVPLAGGYEQYF; cdr3_nt: TGTGCCAGCAGCTTAGGGGTACCACTAGCGGGAGGATACGAGCAGTACTTC
v_call: TRBV2; d_call: TRBD2; clone_size: .; j_call: TRBJ2-5; cdr3_aa: CASSLLAGQETQYF; cdr3_nt: TGTGCCAGCAGTCTCCTAGCGGGACAAGAGACCCAGTACTTC
v_call: TRBV29-1; d_call: TRBD2; clone_size: .; j_call: TRBJ2-3; cdr3_aa: CSVEELAGSTDTQYF; cdr3_nt: TGCAGCGTTGAAGAACTAGCGGGTTCCACAGATACGCAGTATTTT
v_call: TRBV30; d_call: .; clone_size: .; j_call: TRBJ1-4; cdr3_aa: CAWSSGLGSKGEKLFF; cdr3_nt: TGTGCCTGGAGTAGCGGTCTCGGTTCAAAGGGTGAAAAACTGTTTTTT
v_call: TRBV5-4; d_call: .; clone_size: .; j_call: TRBJ2-3; cdr3_aa: CASSLATRSGASTDTQYF; cdr3_nt: TGTGCCAGCAGCTTGGCCACGCGTAGCGGAGCTAGCACAGATACGCAGTATTTT
v_call: TRBV6-4; d_call: .; clone_size: .; j_call: TRBJ2-6; cdr3_aa: CASSDSGGSGANVLTF; cdr3_nt: TGTGCCAGCAGTGACTCAGGGGGCTCTGGGGCCAACGTCCTGACTTTC
v_call: TRBV7-9; d_call: .; clone_size: .; j_call: TRBJ1-2; cdr3_aa: CASSKNPDYGYTF; cdr3_nt: TGTGCCAGCAGCAAAAACCCGGACTATGGCTACACCTTC
v_call: TRBV15; d_call: TRBD1; clone_size: .; j_call: TRBJ2-7; cdr3_aa: CATSRGGQVYEQYF; cdr3_nt: TGTGCCACCAGCAGAGGGGGACAGGTCTACGAGCAGTACTTC
v_call: TRBV2; d_call: .; clone_size: .; j_call: TRBJ2-7; cdr3_aa: CASSFRLDFEQYF; cdr3_nt: TGTGCCAGCAGCTTTCGACTCGACTTCGAGCAGTACTTC
v_call: TRBV5-1; d_call: TRBD2; clone_size: .; j_call: TRBJ2-1; cdr3_aa: CASSLGLAGVNEQFF; cdr3_nt: TGCGCCAGCAGCTTGGGGCTAGCGGGAGTCAATGAGCAGTTCTTC
v_call: TRBV6-1; d_call: .; clone_size: once; j_call: TRBJ1-5; cdr3_aa: CASRLGQGRNQPQHF; cdr3_nt: TGTGCCAGCAGGCTTGGCCAGGGCCGGAATCAGCCCCAGCATTTT
v_call: TRBV18; d_call: .; clone_size: .; j_call: TRBJ1-1; cdr3_aa: CASSDRGWNTEAFF; cdr3_nt: TGTGCCAGCTCAGACCGGGGTTGGAACACTGAAGCTTTCTTT
v_call: TRBV19; d_call: .; clone_size: .; j_call: TRBJ1-1; cdr3_aa: CASSIHGEGVPRAFF; cdr3_nt: TGTGCCAGTAGTATTCACGGTGAGGGTGTGCCGAGGGCTTTCTTT
v_call: TRBV28; d_call: TRBD1; clone_size: once; j_call: TRBJ2-7; cdr3_aa: CASSLGPGTGGSEQYF; cdr3_nt: TGTGCCAGCAGTTTAGGGCCCGGGACAGGAGGGAGCGAGCAGTACTTC
v_call: TRBV28; d_call: TRBD1; clone_size: .; j_call: TRBJ2-2; cdr3_aa: CASSFSGQGNRELFF; cdr3_nt: TGTGCCAGCAGTTTTTCCGGACAGGGAAACCGGGAGCTGTTTTTT
v_call: TRBV5-4; d_call: TRBD1; clone_size: once; j_call: TRBJ1-4; cdr3_aa: CASSPGGRTGNEKLFF; cdr3_nt: TGTGCCAGCAGCCCGGGCGGGCGGACAGGGAATGAAAAACTGTTTTTT
v_call: TRBV19; d_call: .; clone_size: .; j_call: TRBJ1-1; cdr3_aa: CASSIHRSEDRAFF; cdr3_nt: TGTGCCAGTAGTATACACAGGAGTGAGGACCGAGCTTTCTTT
v_call: TRBV27; d_call: TRBD2; clone_size: .; j_call: TRBJ2-1; cdr3_aa: CASSPGGPGNEQFF; cdr3_nt: TGTGCCAGCAGCCCGGGAGGGCCGGGGAATGAGCAGTTCTTC
v_call: TRBV28; d_call: .; clone_size: .; j_call: TRBJ2-7; cdr3_aa: CASLSLEQTYEQYF; cdr3_nt: TGTGCCAGCCTTTCTCTGGAGCAAACCTACGAGCAGTACTTC
v_call: TRBV29-1; d_call: TRBD1; clone_size: .; j_call: TRBJ2-7; cdr3_aa: CSVDIGTGYEQYF; cdr3_nt: TGCAGCGTTGATATCGGGACAGGGTACGAGCAGTACTTC
v_call: TRBV29-1; d_call: .; clone_size: .; j_call: TRBJ2-3; cdr3_aa: CSAYRVVDTQYF; cdr3_nt: TGCAGCGCCTACAGGGTCGTGGATACGCAGTATTTT
v_call: TRBV4-1; d_call: .; clone_size: .; j_call: TRBJ2-3; cdr3_aa: CASSQAGLAKGASTDTQYF; cdr3_nt: TGCGCCAGCAGCCAAGCCGGGCTAGCCAAAGGAGCTAGCACAGATACGCAGTATTTT